The 17 T cell receptor beta chains below all came from one sample that was sequenced in a study of prognosis after radiotherapy for stage I lung cancer. TCR beta CDR3 amplification from genomic DNA was performed by two-round multiplex PCR. Amplification in first-round PCR relied on primers specific to each TRBV and TRBJ gene. TCRdb called the multiplex PCR reads again in MiXCR, with one record for every CDR3 protein. The sample holds roughly 13,000 distinct CDR3 sequences, around half seen once. Sequenced material: PBMCs, taken before or after stereotactic body radiation therapy (not recorded which). The receptors originated from a donor over 45 with non-small cell lung cancer.

This clonotype was seen ten or more times. The rearrangement joins TRBV12-3 or TRBV12-4 to TRBJ1-1, with unresolved D. V lost 3 bases, J lost 7 bases, and 15 bases lay in between. CDR3 length equals 14 residues. The CDR3 bases are TGTGCCAGCAGTTTTACAGCCTCCTCTAATGAAGCTTTCTTT. Translated, it gives CASSFTASSNEAFF.

The table lists this clonotype with many counts. With a much larger clone just one base away, this may be a read error. The V and J genes are TRBV25-1 and TRBJ2-2; D is unclear. CDR1 MGHDK and CDR2 SYGVNS come from the germline V gene. The CDR3 runs 13 residues. The CDR3 protein is CAISDAITGELFF. The CDR3 coding sequence is TGTGCCATCAGTGATGCGATCACCGGGGAGCTGTTTTTT.

The chain recombines TRBV7-2 with TRBJ2-1; D may be TRBD1 or TRBD2 (5 bases each). The CDR3 has 16 residues. The ends were cut back, 2 bases at V and 0 bases at J, with 11 bases in the middle. The V gene's germline CDR1 is SGHTA and CDR2 FQGNSA. In nucleotides, the CDR3 is TGTGCCAGCAGCTTAAGGTGGGGGAGCTCCTACAATGAGCAGTTCTTC. Encoded protein: CASSLRWGSSYNEQFF.

This clonotype came up many times. V and J are TRBV5-5 and TRBJ2-3, with D possibly being TRBD2 (5 bases). V lost 0 bases and J 2 bases, leaving 10 bases between the germline ends. The CDR3 contains 15 residues. CDR1 and CDR2 from the germline V gene are SGHKS and YYEKEE (reference sequence). CDR3 nucleotides: TGTGCCAGCAGCTTGGTTGGAGGATACACAGATACGCAGTATTTT. This encodes CASSLVGGYTDTQYF.

This clonotype was counted at least ten times. The rearrangement joins TRBV6-1 to TRBJ2-5, with TRBD1 matching 7 bases. With V trimmed by 6 bases and J by 1 base, 5 bases remained unmatched. This CDR3 region has 14 residues. Looked up from germline, CDR1 is MNHNS and CDR2 is SASEGT. CDR3 bases: TGTGCCAGCAGCAACAGGGGTATCCAAGAGACCCAGTACTTC. It encodes CASSNRGIQETQYF.

The V and J genes are TRBV6-5 and TRBJ2-7; D call uncertain. V was clipped by 7 bases and J by 2 bases, with 15 bases between them. The CDR3 covers 14 residues. Germline values: CDR1 MNHEY, CDR2 SVGAGI. CDR3 loop: CASNNPGGTYEQYF. Written as DNA, the CDR3 is TGTGCCAGCAATAACCCCGGCGGTACCTACGAGCAGTACTTC.

This clonotype was seen just once. The V gene is TRBV6-1, the J gene TRBJ1-5; no firm D call. The CDR3 has 13 residues. Germline V gene sequence: CDR1 MNHNS, CDR2 SASEGT. The V gene lost 4 bases and the J gene lost 4 bases, with 8 bases spanning the gap. CDR3 nucleotide sequence: TGTGCCAGCAGTGGCCGCGGTAATCAGCCCCAGCATTTT. It codes for CASSGRGNQPQHF.

J is TRBJ1-6 and V is TRBV7-2; D is uncertain. Germline V gene sequence: CDR1 SGHTA, CDR2 FQGNSA. The CDR3 loop spans 16 amino acids. Trimming stripped 3 bases from V and 10 bases from J, with 19 bases between. CDR3 bases: TGTGCCAGCAGCTTCGCCTCCGGAGGCGCCGGCTCACCCCTCCACTTT. This sequence encodes CASSFASGGAGSPLHF.

This clonotype was seen ten or more times. This chain uses TRBV7-9 with TRBJ1-4; D not resolved. The CDR3 consists of 14 residues. CDR1 SEHNR and CDR2 FQNEAQ come from the germline V gene (reference sequence). Trimming pared 0 bases from V and 5 bases from J, leaving 7 bases between. The CDR3 sequence is CASSLALQNEKLFF. DNA of the CDR3: TGTGCCAGCAGCTTAGCGCTTCAGAATGAAAAACTGTTTTTT.

This clonotype was seen many times. The gene calls are TRBV20-1 and TRBJ2-7; D perhaps matches TRBD1 (5 bases). Germline CDR1 reads DFQATT; CDR2 reads SNEGSKA (reference sequence). Trimming took off 0 bases at V and 4 bases at J, with 10 bases between the two ends. The CDR3 loop spans 13 amino acids. The CDR3 DNA reads TGCAGTGCTAGAGATAGTGCAGGGTACGAGCAGTACTTC. Its translation is CSARDSAGYEQYF.

The chain links TRBV6-1 to TRBJ1-3, with D tentatively TRBD1 (5 bases). CDR1 is MNHNS and CDR2 is SASEGT in the germline V gene. Trimming took 5 bases from V and 2 from J, leaving 22 bases between them. This CDR3 is 18 amino acids long. CDR3 nucleotides: TGTGCCAGCAGTCGACAGACACCCTCGGAGGGAACTGGAAACACCATATATTTT. Translation gives CASSRQTPSEGTGNTIYF.

The V gene is TRBV5-1, the J gene TRBJ2-7; D not resolved. V was trimmed by 6 bases and J by 2 bases, leaving 15 bases between them. Germline V CDR1 and CDR2: SGHRS, YFSETQ. This CDR3 contains 14 residues. CDR3 nucleotide sequence: TGCGCCAGCAAATACACAGCGTGGACCTACGAGCAGTACTTC. It translates to CASKYTAWTYEQYF.

This clonotype showed up many times. V is TRBV20-1 and J is TRBJ1-3, with D possibly matching TRBD1 (6 bases). Deletions cut 4 bases from V and 0 bases from J, with 13 bases between. The CDR3 sequence is 15 residues long. The germline CDR1 and CDR2 sequences are DFQATT and SNEGSKA (reference sequence). The CDR3 DNA sequence: TGCAGTGCTAAACCGGGACACAGCTCTGGAAACACCATATATTTT. Protein sequence: CSAKPGHSSGNTIYF.

This clonotype was recorded many times. The V call is TRBV7-3, the J call TRBJ1-4; 8 bases agree with TRBD1. The ends lost 5 bases at V and 3 bases at J; junction bases unmatched: 5. The germline CDR1 and CDR2 sequences are SGHTA and FQGTGA. This CDR3 is built from 15 residues. The CDR3 is CASSTGQGPNEKLFF. Written as DNA, the CDR3 is TGTGCCAGCAGCACCGGACAGGGTCCTAATGAAAAACTGTTTTTT. The full variable domain, in which reference TRBV7-3 and TRBJ1-4 provide the parts outside the CDR3, is GAGVSQTPSNKVTEKGKYVELRCDPISGHTALYWYRQSLGQGPEFLIYFQGTGAADDSGLPNDRFFAVRPEGSVSTLKIQRTERGDSAVYLCASSTGQGPNEKLFFGSGTQLSVL.

With regard to this clonotype: A far larger clone is one nucleotide away, so this likely arose from a read error. The CDR3: CASSLGSARGSTGELFF. The CDR3, as DNA: TGTGCCAGCAGCTTGGGGTCGGCCAGAGGGAGCACCGGGGAGCTGTTTTTT. The chain is built from TRBV4-1 and TRBJ2-2, with D perhaps TRBD2 (5 bases). The germline V gene has CDR1 MGHRA and CDR2 YSYEKL. The CDR3 is 17 amino acids.

This clonotype was counted a few times. This chain links TRBV19 with TRBJ2-3; 7 bases are shared with TRBD1. This CDR3 has 17 amino acids. Germline CDR1 is LNHDA and CDR2 is SQIVND (reference sequence). J was trimmed by 7 bases and V by 3 bases; bases with no gene match: 16. The CDR3 reads CASSIPPGTVSMYTQYF. Written as DNA, the CDR3 is TGTGCCAGTAGTATTCCCCCTGGGACAGTGTCTATGTATACGCAGTATTTT.

The rearrangement links TRBV6-2 or TRBV6-3 to TRBJ2-7; TRBD1 agrees at 8 bases. There are 16 residues in the CDR3. Germline CDR1 reads MNHEY; CDR2 reads SVGEGT. J gave up 2 bases and V 0 bases, and 6 bases lay outside the gene matches. The CDR3 region has the DNA TGTGCCAGCAGTTACTCTCTACGGACAGGGCCCTACGAGCAGTACTTC. Protein product: CASSYSLRTGPYEQYF.